The source of this TCR beta chain is a study of human T cells and chemical hapten exposure. Study-wide results and limits: TCRs exceeding a frequency of 1 in 1000 stayed unchanged under DPC sensitization. Versus controls, significantly more large CDR3 similarity clusters arose from expanded TCRs.

TCRdb called the RACE reads again in MiXCR, with one record for every CDR3 protein. The repertoire has approximately 30,000 distinct CDR3 sequences, 5.8% of them found once; the top ten carry 5.6%. With 4 bases removed from V and 4 bases from J, the gap between germline ends came to 10 bases. From germline, CDR1 is SQVTM and CDR2 ANQGSEA. This CDR3 comprises 12 residues. Time point indicated: patch test 3, about 24 weeks after DPC sensitization. Stated treatment: therapeutic diphenylcyclopropenone sensitization with weekly scalp DPC. This clonotype has a handful of counts. Its antigen is still unknown.

The chain has TRBV29-1 and TRBJ1-2; D uncertain. Material: whole blood, obtained in connection with sensitization to the hapten diphenylcyclopropenone (DPC). This clonotype was sampled from a young man with alopecia areata. Some clones in this sample may be carry-over from other donors' samples. CDR3 nucleotides: TGCAGCGTTGGGATCGGGAGCTATGGCTACACCTTC. Protein sequence: CSVGIGSYGYTF.